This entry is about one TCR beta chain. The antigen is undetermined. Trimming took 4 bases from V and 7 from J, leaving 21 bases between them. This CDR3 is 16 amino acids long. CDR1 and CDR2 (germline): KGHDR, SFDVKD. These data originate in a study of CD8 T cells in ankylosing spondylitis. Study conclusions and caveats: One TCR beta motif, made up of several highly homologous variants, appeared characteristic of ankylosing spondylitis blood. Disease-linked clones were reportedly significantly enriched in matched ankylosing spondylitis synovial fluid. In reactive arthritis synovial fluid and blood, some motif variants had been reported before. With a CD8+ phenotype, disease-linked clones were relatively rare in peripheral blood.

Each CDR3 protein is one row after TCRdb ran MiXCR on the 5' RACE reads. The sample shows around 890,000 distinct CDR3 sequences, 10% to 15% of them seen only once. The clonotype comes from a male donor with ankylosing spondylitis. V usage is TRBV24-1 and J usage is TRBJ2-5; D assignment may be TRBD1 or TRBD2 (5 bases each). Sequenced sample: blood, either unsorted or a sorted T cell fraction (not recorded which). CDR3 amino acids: CATSETGATNEGTQYF. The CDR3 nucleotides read TGTGCCACCAGTGAGACCGGGGCAACAAACGAGGGGACCCAGTACTTC.